This TCR beta chain was observed in a study of T cells in women clearing cervical HPV infection. Study results and caveats: Effector/memory and HPV-specific T cells were not isolated, and association timing is unknown.

Remarks on this clone: Its specificity is unknown. The CDR3 end lies 3 residues beyond the end of the read and is filled in from the germline J gene.

Dot-blot hybridization genotyped cervical HPV amplified with MY09/MY11 PCR. Germline CDR1 SGHVS, CDR2 FNYEAQ. This CDR3 is 15 amino acids long. V was pared by 2 bases and J by 5 bases, with 7 bases of the junction left unmatched. TCRdb keeps only in-frame clones here, not all; method: immunoSEQ multiplex PCR. This repertoire includes around 30,000 clones. The V gene is TRBV7-6, the J gene TRBJ1-2; 8 positions match TRBD1. Sequenced input: blood buffy coat. The receptor's source is a woman aged 18-70 years with a cervical HPV16 infection that either progressed to CIN3+ or cleared (not recorded which). The CDR3 protein is CASSLRQGPSYGYTF. The CDR3 DNA, read in part, is TGTGCCAGCAGCTTACGACAGGGGCCATCATATGGC.